This T cell receptor beta chain was found in a study of Graves' ophthalmopathy and Graves' hyperthyroidism. Only a few counts were recorded for this clonotype. The CDR3 runs to 14 residues. V was clipped by 6 bases and J by 5 bases; unmatched bases: 12. Per germline, CDR1 DFQATT and CDR2 SNEGSKA (reference sequence). From RNA, the CDR3 regions of TCR beta chains were amplified and sequenced. HTBI-primed RT-PCR formed the first round, and a multiplex PCR formed the second. TCRdb processed the multiplex PCR reads anew with MiXCR; each CDR3 protein has one entry. The sample consists of 900,000 to 1,200,000 distinct CDR3 sequences, about two fifths of them appearing once.

This rearrangement joins TRBV20-1 to TRBJ2-5; TRBD2 aligns across 7 bases. The receptor's source is an adult man with Graves' hyperthyroidism. Sequencing used peripheral blood or thyroid tissue (not recorded which). The CDR3 DNA is TGCAGTGCCCTAAGCGGGACTATCGGTGAGACCCAGTACTTC. Translation gives CSALSGTIGETQYF.